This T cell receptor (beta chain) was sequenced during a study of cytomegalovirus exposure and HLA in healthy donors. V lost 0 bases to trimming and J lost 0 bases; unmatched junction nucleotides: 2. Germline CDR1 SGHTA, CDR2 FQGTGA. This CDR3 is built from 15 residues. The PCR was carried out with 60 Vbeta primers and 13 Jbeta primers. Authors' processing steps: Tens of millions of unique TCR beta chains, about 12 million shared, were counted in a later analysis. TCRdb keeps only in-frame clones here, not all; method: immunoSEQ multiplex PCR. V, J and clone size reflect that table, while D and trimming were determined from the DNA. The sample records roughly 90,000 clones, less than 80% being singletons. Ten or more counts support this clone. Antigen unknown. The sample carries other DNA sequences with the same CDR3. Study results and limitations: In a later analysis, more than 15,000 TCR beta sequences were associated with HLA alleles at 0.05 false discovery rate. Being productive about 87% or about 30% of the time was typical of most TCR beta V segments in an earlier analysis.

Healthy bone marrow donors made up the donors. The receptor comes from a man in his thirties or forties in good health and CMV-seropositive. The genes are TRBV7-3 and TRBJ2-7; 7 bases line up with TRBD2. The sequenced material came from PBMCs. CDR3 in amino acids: CASSLTGGGSYEQYF. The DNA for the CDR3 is TGTGCCAGCAGCTTAACTGGCGGGGGCTCCTACGAGCAGTACTTC.